Shown below are 2 T cell receptor beta chains from a single sample sequenced in a study of cytomegalovirus exposure and HLA in healthy donors. The PCR employed 60 Vbeta primers together with 13 Jbeta primers. Clones were read by immunoSEQ multiplex PCR, and TCRdb kept only the in-frame ones, dropping some. The data show a few hundred thousand clones, 65% to 85% seen once. Specimen: PBMCs. The receptors stem from a female donor in good health and CMV-seronegative.

The chain carries TRBV28 and TRBJ2-5; 13 bases map to TRBD2. The J call is doubtful: the DNA matches TRBJ2-7 better. From germline, CDR1 is MDHEN and CDR2 SYDVKM. The CDR3 length is 13 residues. The CDR3 bases are TGTGCCAGCAGACTAGCGGGAGGGCCCGAGCAGTACTTC. Protein: CASRLAGGPEQYF.

This chain joins TRBV5-4 and TRBJ2-1, with a weak D call TRBD1 (5 bases). Germline CDR1 and CDR2: SGHNT and YYREEE (reference sequence). The CDR3 loop spans 15 amino acids. The V end lost 1 base, the J end lost 3 bases, and 11 bases lay between the germline ends. Here the CDR3 DNA reads TGTGCCAGCAGCTTGACAGGTTCGGGCTACAATGAGCAGTTCTTC. Residues: CASSLTGSGYNEQFF. Filled out from reference TRBV5-4 and TRBJ2-1, the complete variable domain reads ETGVTQSPTHLIKTRGQQVTLRCSSQSGHNTVSWYQQALGQGPQFIFQYYREEENGRGNFPPRFSGLQFPNYSSELNVNALELDDSALYLCASSLTGSGYNEQFFGPGTRLTVL.